The T cell receptor (beta chain) described here comes from a study of cytomegalovirus exposure and HLA in healthy donors. Germline V lookup: CDR1 SNHLY, CDR2 FYNNEI. Trimming cost V 9 bases and J 5 bases; bases outside gene matches: 7. The CDR3 loop spans 13 amino acids. The assay was immunoSEQ multiplex PCR, and TCRdb's table has in-frame clones only and misses some. Here the sample spans 35,000 to 50,000 clones, 93% being singletons. Findings and caveats of the study: Rare TCR sequences predominated, though certain public TCRs were found in many donors.

For this clone: The antigen is not known.

The origin of this receptor is a woman aged 18-29 years in good health and CMV-seronegative. The chain employs TRBV2 and TRBJ2-1; 7 bases fit TRBD2. The sequencing input was PBMCs. This chain's CDR3 is CARKLGGNNEQFF. The CDR3 DNA reads as TGTGCCAGGAAATTGGGGGGGAACAATGAGCAGTTCTTC.